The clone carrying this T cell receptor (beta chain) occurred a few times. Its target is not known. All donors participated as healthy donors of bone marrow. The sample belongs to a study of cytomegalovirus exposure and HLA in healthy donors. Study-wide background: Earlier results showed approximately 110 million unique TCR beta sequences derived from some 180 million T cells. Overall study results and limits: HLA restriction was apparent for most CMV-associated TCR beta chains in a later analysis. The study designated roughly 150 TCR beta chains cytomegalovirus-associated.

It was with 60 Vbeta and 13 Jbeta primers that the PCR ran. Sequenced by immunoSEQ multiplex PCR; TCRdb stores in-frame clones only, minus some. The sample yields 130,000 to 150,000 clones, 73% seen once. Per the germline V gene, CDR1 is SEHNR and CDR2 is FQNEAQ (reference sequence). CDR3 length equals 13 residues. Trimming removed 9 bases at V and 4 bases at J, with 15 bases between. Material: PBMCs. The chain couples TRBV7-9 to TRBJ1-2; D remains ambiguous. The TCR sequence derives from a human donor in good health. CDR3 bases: TGTGCCAGTACACAGACACATACCTATGGCTACACCTTC. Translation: CASTQTHTYGYTF.